A selection of T cell receptor beta chains follows, all from one sample in a study of T cell changes during pregnancy in multiple sclerosis. Clones were sequenced by immunoSEQ multiplex PCR, and TCRdb holds only the in-frame ones, with some missing. The sample consists of about 35,000 clones, 90% of them appearing once. Here the sequenced sample was CD4+ T cells from peripheral blood mononuclear cells, taken in the second trimester of pregnancy. The receptors were sampled from a female donor with multiple sclerosis, enrolled in a pregnancy study. The CDR3 runs from the conserved cysteine through the conserved F or W. Each record gives: D gene, V gene, J gene, CDR3 protein, CDR3 DNA. D genes are given only for firm matches.

.	TRBV6-5	TRBJ2-1	CASSFPGANEQFF	TGTGCCAGCAGTTTCCCAGGGGCCAATGAGCAGTTCTTC
.	TRBV4-3	TRBJ2-7	CASSQDMSGLDSYEQYF	TGCGCCAGCAGCCAAGATATGTCAGGTCTTGACAGCTACGAGCAGTACTTC
.	TRBV5-1	TRBJ2-3	CASSLGARISTDTQYF	TGCGCCAGCAGCTTGGGGGCCAGAATTAGCACAGATACGCAGTATTTT
TRBD1	TRBV6-1	TRBJ1-5	CASSSKTGSNQPQHF	TGTGCCAGCAGCTCTAAGACAGGGTCCAATCAGCCCCAGCATTTT
TRBD1	TRBV7-2	TRBJ2-7	CASSLLTGGIGSDEQYF	TGTGCCAGCAGCCTACTTACAGGGGGAATTGGTAGTGACGAGCAGTACTTC
.	TRBV19	TRBJ1-5	CASRFTGYNQPQHF	TGTGCCAGTAGATTCACAGGGTACAATCAGCCCCAGCATTTT
.	TRBV4-3	TRBJ1-4	CASSQAGATGEKLFF	TGCGCCAGCAGCCAAGCGGGTGCCACAGGGGAAAAACTGTTTTTT
TRBD2	TRBV18	TRBJ2-1	CASSPEAAGGYNEQFF	TGTGCCAGCTCCCCAGAGGCAGCGGGAGGGTACAATGAGCAGTTCTTC
TRBD2	TRBV7-6	TRBJ2-3	CASSPPRGEDTQYF	TGTGCCAGCAGCCCTCCTCGGGGGGAAGATACGCAGTATTTT
.	TRBV7-6	TRBJ2-2	CASSLAINTGELFF	TGTGCCAGCAGCTTAGCCATCAACACCGGGGAGCTGTTTTTT
.	TRBV27	TRBJ1-5	CASSLSERQPQHF	TGTGCCAGCAGTTTATCGGAGAGACAGCCCCAGCATTTT
.	TRBV2	TRBJ2-3	CASSAGLAGTDTQYF	TGTGCCAGCAGTGCGGGACTGGCGGGCACAGATACGCAGTATTTT
.	TRBV2	TRBJ2-7	CASRAEGLSYEQYF	TGTGCCAGCAGAGCCGAGGGTCTCTCCTACGAGCAGTACTTC
.	TRBV30	TRBJ1-1	CAYTPGANGGDTEAFF	TGTGCCTACACCCCAGGGGCCAACGGGGGGGACACTGAAGCTTTCTTT
TRBD2	TRBV7-9	TRBJ2-5	CASSLSRLAGERETQYF	TGTGCCAGCAGCTTGTCTCGACTAGCGGGAGAAAGGGAGACCCAGTACTTC